Following are 10 T cell receptor beta chains from one sample sequenced in a study of T cell responses to AZD1222 COVID-19 vaccine. Sequenced by immunoSEQ multiplex PCR; TCRdb stores in-frame clones only, minus some. The sample gives some 130,000 clones, 88% of which show up once; around 19% is in the top ten. The source was peripheral blood, collected on day 0 of MenACWY control vaccination. The receptors come from an adult in good health.

The V call is TRBV27, the J call TRBJ1-5; D possibly corresponds to TRBD1 (5 bases). Germline V CDR1 and CDR2: MNHEY, SMNVEV (reference sequence). Trimming pared 3 bases from V and 9 bases from J, leaving 9 bases between. This CDR3 contains 12 residues. DNA for the CDR3: TGTGCCAGCAGTTTCCCCCAGGGGCCCCAGCATTTT. Its translation is CASSFPQGPQHF.

The V gene is TRBV29-1, the J gene TRBJ2-7; TRBD1 matches 7 bases. After removal of 7 bases from V and 4 bases from J, the junction contained 7 bases not matched to a gene. There are 12 residues in the CDR3. Germline V gene sequence: CDR1 SQVTM, CDR2 ANQGSEA. CDR3: CSAVDRRYEQYF. CDR3 coding DNA: TGCAGCGCTGTGGACAGGCGGTACGAGCAGTACTTC.

CDR3 residues: CASSITQGVQPQHF. CDR3 DNA sequence: TGTGCCAGTAGTATCACTCAGGGAGTTCAGCCCCAGCATTTT. The chain links TRBV19 to TRBJ1-5, with TRBD1 as a possible D gene (5 bases). The CDR3 covers 14 residues. CDR1 is LNHDA, CDR2 SQIVND, per germline (reference sequence). V was shortened by 3 bases and J by 6 bases, with 12 bases between the two germline ends.

The chain is built from TRBV30 and TRBJ1-3, with D tentatively TRBD1 (6 bases). The germline V and J ends were trimmed by 1 base and 4 bases, with 20 bases remaining between them. The CDR3 is 17 residues long. CDR1 and CDR2 from the germline V gene are GTSNPN and SVGIG (reference sequence). The CDR3 DNA reads as TGTGCCTGGAGTGCCCGCTTTCGGGGGGCGGCGGGAAACACCATATATTTT. Encoded protein: CAWSARFRGAAGNTIYF.

The chain employs TRBV7-3 and TRBJ2-1; possible D gene TRBD1, 8 bases. The V end was cut by 3 bases, the J end by 4 bases, with 16 bases between. The germline CDR1 and CDR2 sequences are SGHTA and FQGTGA. CDR3 length equals 16 residues. The CDR3 sequence is CASSFLGGDRYNEQFF. DNA for the CDR3: TGTGCCAGCAGCTTCCTAGGGGGGGACAGGTACAATGAGCAGTTCTTC.

The chain combines TRBV2 with TRBJ2-7; D remains unclear. Trimming left V 8 bases short and J 0 bases short, with 11 bases between. Germline CDR1 SNHLY, CDR2 FYNNEI. This CDR3 spans 13 amino acids. CDR3 residues: CASGSFSSYEQYF. DNA of the CDR3: TGTGCCAGCGGGTCCTTTAGCTCCTACGAGCAGTACTTC.

CDR3 bases: TGCGCCAGCAGCACCCGACAGACGGACAATGAGCAGTTCTTC. This codes for CASSTRQTDNEQFF. The chain is built from TRBV5-1 and TRBJ2-1, with TRBD1 as a possible D gene (5 bases). The V and J ends lost 4 bases and 5 bases respectively, with 13 bases between them. CDR3 length: 14 amino acids. Germline V gene lookup returns CDR1 SGHRS and CDR2 YFSETQ.

The chain has TRBV9 and TRBJ2-7; D remains ambiguous. Germline V lookup: CDR1 SGDLS, CDR2 YYNGEE. This CDR3 spans 14 amino acids. Between the trimmed V and J ends, which lost 3 bases and 2 bases, there was a span of 12 bases. The CDR3 here is CASSDRSHPYEQYF. CDR3 coding DNA: TGTGCCAGCAGCGACCGGTCCCATCCCTACGAGCAGTACTTC. Based on the CDR3 plus reference TRBV9 and TRBJ2-7, the full variable domain is DSGVTQTPKHLITATGQRVTLRCSPRSGDLSVYWYQQSLDQGLQFLIQYYNGEERAKGNILERFSAQQFPDLHSELNLSSLELGDSALYFCASSDRSHPYEQYFGPGTRLTVT.

The CDR3 DNA reads as TGTGCCAGCAGTTTAGGGGGTACAGATACGCAGTATTTT. It translates to CASSLGGTDTQYF. V is TRBV28 and J is TRBJ2-3; possibly TRBD1 or TRBD2 for D (5 bases each). In germline, CDR1 is MDHEN, CDR2 SYDVKM. V was pared by 2 bases and J by 3 bases, with 6 bases between. CDR3 length: 13 residues.

The chain recombines TRBV27 with TRBJ2-7; 9 bases fit TRBD1. The CDR3 length is 15 residues. Germline-derived CDR1 and CDR2 are MNHEY and SMNVEV (reference sequence). The V gene end was trimmed by 5 bases and the J gene end by 3 bases; junction bases not matched to a gene: 8. DNA of the CDR3: TGTGCCAGCAGTGAACGGGGACAGGGTTTCTACGAGCAGTACTTC. Translating it yields CASSERGQGFYEQYF.